This T cell receptor (beta chain) came from a study of blood T cells in healthy people across ages. Study-level background: For every two T cells, template switching captured about one barcoded beta molecule.

The CDR3 totals 16 residues. The ends lost 6 bases at V and 3 bases at J; junction bases unmatched: 14. Germline V gene lookup returns CDR1 SGHRS and CDR2 YFSETQ. With a J-beta primer mix and a sample-barcoded 5' primer, a second PCR ran roughly 7 to 11 cycles. One entry per CDR3 protein results from TCRdb running MiXCR on the 5' RACE reads. The sample records some 800,000 distinct CDR3 sequences, around 25% being singletons. This sample also appeared in a second study, on T cells of mothers and their children. That source notes: Overlap in related mother-child pairs always slightly exceeded unrelated pairs, never significantly.

The TCR originated in a boy younger than 18 in good health. The V and J genes are TRBV5-1 and TRBJ2-7, with 8 positions matching TRBD1. Sample: blood. CDR3 sequence reads: CASTPEGGTGGYEQYF. In nucleotides, the CDR3 is TGCGCCAGCACCCCAGAAGGCGGGACAGGAGGCTACGAGCAGTACTTC. Full variable domain (remainder filled in from reference TRBV5-1 and TRBJ2-7): KAGVTQTPRYLIKTRGQQVTLSCSPISGHRSVSWYQQTPGQGLQFLFEYFSETQRNKGNFPGRFSGRQFSNSRSEMNVSTLELGDSALYLCASTPEGGTGGYEQYFGPGTRLTVT.